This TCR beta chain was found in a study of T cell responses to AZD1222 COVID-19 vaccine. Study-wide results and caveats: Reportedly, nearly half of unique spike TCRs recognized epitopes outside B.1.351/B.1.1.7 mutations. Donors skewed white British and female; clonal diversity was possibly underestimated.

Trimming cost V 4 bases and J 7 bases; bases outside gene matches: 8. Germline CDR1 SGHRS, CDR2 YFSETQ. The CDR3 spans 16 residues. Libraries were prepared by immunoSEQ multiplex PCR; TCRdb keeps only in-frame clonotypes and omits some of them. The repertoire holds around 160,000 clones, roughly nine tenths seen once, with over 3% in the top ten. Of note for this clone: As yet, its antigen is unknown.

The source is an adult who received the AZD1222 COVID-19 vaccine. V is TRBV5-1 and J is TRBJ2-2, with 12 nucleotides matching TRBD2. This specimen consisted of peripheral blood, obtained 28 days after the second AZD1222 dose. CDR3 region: CASSPRLAGDVGELFF. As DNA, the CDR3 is TGCGCCAGCAGCCCTAGACTAGCGGGAGACGTCGGGGAGCTGTTTTTT.